These 4 T cell receptor beta chains share one sample of origin, sequenced in a study of T cells in localized non-small cell lung cancer. Using immunoSEQ multiplex PCR, the repertoire was profiled, and TCRdb retains in-frame clones only, with some absent. This table holds 35,000 to 50,000 clones, roughly nine tenths found once. The sample here was PBMCs, taken before any cancer treatment. The receptors derive from a woman aged 40-69 years with stage II lung adenocarcinoma.

The rearrangement joins TRBV6-6 to TRBJ2-7; D remains unclear. The germline gives CDR1 MNHNY, CDR2 SVGAGI (reference sequence). The length of the CDR3 is 13 residues. Trimming took 2 bases from V and 1 from J, leaving 6 bases between them. The CDR3 DNA sequence: TGTGCCAGCAGTTACGACCCTTCCTACGAGCAGTACTTC. Translated, it gives CASSYDPSYEQYF.

This chain joins TRBV28 and TRBJ1-5; D is perhaps TRBD1 (6 bases). This CDR3 region has 15 residues. The V and J ends lost 7 bases and 5 bases respectively, with 18 bases between them. The germline V gene has CDR1 MDHEN and CDR2 SYDVKM. Here the CDR3 DNA reads TGTGCCAGCAAAATTGGGGGGCGCTTTGATCAGCCCCAGCATTTT. Encoded protein: CASKIGGRFDQPQHF.

The rearrangement joins TRBV11-2 to TRBJ2-7; D is perhaps TRBD1 (6 bases). The germline gives CDR1 SGHAT, CDR2 FQNNGV. The length of the CDR3 is 14 residues. Trimming took off 3 bases at V and 6 bases at J, with 15 bases between the two ends. The CDR3 here is CASSLDRGFGEQYF. The CDR3 coding sequence is TGTGCCAGCAGCTTGGATAGGGGGTTTGGCGAGCAGTACTTC.

V gene TRBV7-2 combines with J gene TRBJ2-7; tentative D call: TRBD2 (6 bases). Trimming pared 6 bases from V and 3 bases from J, leaving 12 bases between. This CDR3 region has 13 residues. In germline, CDR1 is SGHTA, CDR2 FQGNSA. The CDR3 DNA reads TGTGCCAGCAGTTCTGGACTACACTACGAGCAGTACTTC. This encodes CASSSGLHYEQYF.